Sequencing of this T cell receptor beta chain was carried out in a study of beta chain features in type 1 diabetes. Study-level information: Investigators examined under 140 million sorted cells across all samples.

This clone was detected only a few times. Its cognate antigen is unknown. The CDR3 runs 14 residues. Germline CDR1 is LNHNV and CDR2 is YYDKDF (reference sequence). V was clipped by 5 bases and J by 3 bases; unmatched bases: 4. The investigators reverse transcribed all of the isolated RNA, so they sequenced expressed TCRB transcripts. Only in-frame clones appear in the TCRdb table, and some are missing; sequencing was by immunoSEQ multiplex PCR. The sample includes fewer than 450,000 clones, roughly 12% of them seen just once. Via the markers CD45RO/CCR7/CD25/CD127/CD95/CD27, stem cell-like memory, regulatory, central memory and naive CD4+ cells were sorted. Study-wide results and limits: The study left unresolved whether HLA type influences TCRB rearrangement. Moderate yet significant TCRB CDR3 shortening was seen in Type 1 diabetes patients in all four CD4+ subsets.

The sequenced sample consisted of naive CD4+ T cells from blood. The TCR originated in a woman aged 18-30 years with type 1 diabetes. The chain joins TRBV15 to TRBJ2-1; 7 positions match TRBD2. As DNA, the CDR3 is TGTGCCACCAGCGCGGGAGCCAACTACAATGAGCAGTTCTTC. This sequence encodes CATSAGANYNEQFF.